This TCR beta chain emerged from a study of control samples from healthy donors and cancer patients (dated by TCRdb to about 2020). The library was generated by the immunoSEQ multiplex PCR assay. TCRdb took over this immuneACCESS table, retaining in-frame rearrangements with V and J assigned. Such tables are incomplete; in checked studies, under half of the missing clones stem from an unresolved V gene, and the remainder is unexplained. The sample table contains 82,000 or so clones; only one count was recorded for approximately 94% of them. The top ten clones comprise approximately 4.8% of the sample. On this clone: Its recognized antigen is unknown. No much larger clone is present one base from it, and per-base qualities are unavailable.

The specimen sequenced was blood. This TCR was recovered from a woman younger than 35 in good health.

The DNA reads as follows: TGTGCCAGCAGTTTTCTGGCCCAAGGGGCTACGCAGTATTTT. It specifies CASSFLAQGATQYF. The receptor chain draws on TRBV27 and TRBJ2-3, and the D gene may be TRBD1, 5 bases matching. The CDR3 goes from the cysteine to the phenylalanine over 14 residues. The entry retains the CDR3 DNA only, 42 bases that are in frame from base 1. V gives up 3 bases and J gives up 8 bases, and the segment between their germline ends measures 15 bases. CDR1 is given as MNHEY and CDR2 as SMNVEV, both from the germline V gene (reference sequence).